What follows are 15 T cell receptor beta chains derived from one specimen sequenced in a study of patients and donors after allogeneic stem cell transplantation (dated by TCRdb to 2020 to 2021). The method behind the library was RT-PCR. The data were produced on a NextSeq 550. TCRdb reprocessing: public reads trimmed at Q25 with fastp, clones called with MiXCR, in-frame beta chains kept. CDR3 protein sequences are deduplicated, and each keeps its most common genes and DNA. The sample table holds roughly 230,000 distinct CDR3 sequences, of which over 12% were seen once. The top ten clones comprise 11% of the sample. Sample: blood, either unsorted or a sorted T cell fraction (not recorded which). The receptor set was obtained from a human donor who was either an allogeneic HSCT recipient or a stem cell or donor lymphocyte infusion donor (not recorded which). It is not recorded whose cells these are; they may come from a transplant donor.

This clonotype was counted ten times or more. The genes are TRBV12-3 or TRBV12-4 and TRBJ2-4; 7 bases match TRBD2. The CDR3 has 16 amino acids. J gave up 1 base and V 7 bases, and 10 bases lay outside the gene matches. CDR3 nucleotide sequence: TGTGCCAGCACCACCGGAGCGGGAACGGCCAAAAACATTCAGTACTTC. It encodes CASTTGAGTAKNIQYF.

V is TRBV7-2 and J is TRBJ1-1, with 7 bases aligning to TRBD1. Germline CDR1 reads SGHTA; CDR2 reads FQGNSA. The length of the CDR3 is 15 residues. V was pared by 2 bases and J by 4 bases, with 7 bases of the junction left unmatched. CDR3 DNA sequence: TGTGCCAGCAGCTTACAAAAACAGGGGCGCACTGAAGCTTTCTTT. This translates into CASSLQKQGRTEAFF.

V gene TRBV7-2 combines with J gene TRBJ2-3; 7 bases are a match to TRBD2. Germline lookup yields CDR1 SGHTA and CDR2 FQGNSA. CDR3 size: 14 residues. J was trimmed by 5 bases and V by 5 bases; bases with no gene match: 7. The CDR3 bases are TGTGCCAGCAGCCGCCAAGCGGGGTTAGATACGCAGTATTTT. Translating it yields CASSRQAGLDTQYF.

The rearrangement joins TRBV9 to TRBJ1-3, with D uncertain. CDR3 length: 16 amino acids. Germline CDR1 SGDLS, CDR2 YYNGEE. V was clipped by 0 bases and J by 1 base, with 11 bases between them. The CDR3 spells CASSVAPPGSGNTIYF. CDR3 coding DNA: TGTGCCAGCAGCGTAGCCCCTCCGGGATCTGGAAACACCATATATTTT.

There are many counts of this clonotype. J is TRBJ1-1 and V is TRBV5-4; D is possibly TRBD1 (6 bases). This CDR3 is 14 amino acids long. The ends were cut back, 2 bases at V and 8 bases at J, with 16 bases in the middle. Germline CDR1 is SGHNT and CDR2 is YYREEE (reference sequence). The CDR3 DNA follows: TGTGCCAGCAGCTTACCCACAGGGAAGGAGGAAGCTTTCTTT. Translated, it gives CASSLPTGKEEAFF.

This clonotype was recorded at least ten times. The V call is TRBV6-1, the J call TRBJ2-4; D might be TRBD2 (6 bases). The CDR3 consists of 17 residues. Germline CDR1 is MNHNS and CDR2 is SASEGT. Trimming cost V 6 bases and J 0 bases, with 18 bases left between them. CDR3 sequence: CASSGLTAGLAKNIQYF. The CDR3 region has the DNA TGTGCCAGCAGCGGCTTGACAGCGGGTCTAGCCAAAAACATTCAGTACTTC.

The chain joins TRBV5-6 to TRBJ2-4; tentatively, D is TRBD1 (5 bases). The CDR3 has 16 amino acids. Trimming stripped 3 bases from V and 7 bases from J, with 20 bases between. In germline, CDR1 is SGHDT, CDR2 YYEEEE. In DNA, the CDR3 is TGTGCCAGCAGCTCTCGACTTGACAGACCAGGGAACATTCAGTACTTC. Translated: CASSSRLDRPGNIQYF.

V usage is TRBV4-1 and J usage is TRBJ2-7, with a weak D call TRBD1 (6 bases). V dropped 1 base and J dropped 2 bases, with 12 bases sitting between them. The CDR3 has 15 residues. Germline V CDR1 and CDR2: MGHRA, YSYEKL. CDR3 region: CASSQVQGLTYEQYF. For the CDR3, the DNA is TGCGCCAGCAGCCAAGTTCAGGGGTTGACCTACGAGCAGTACTTC.

There are a few counts of this clonotype. The rearrangement links TRBV25-1 to TRBJ1-5; D is ambiguous. V lost 2 bases, J lost 4 bases, and 12 bases lay in between. The germline CDR1 and CDR2 sequences are MGHDK and SYGVNS. The CDR3 loop spans 15 amino acids. The CDR3 reads CASSEARWGNQPQHF. The CDR3, as DNA: TGTGCCAGCAGTGAAGCCAGGTGGGGTAATCAGCCCCAGCATTTT. Together with reference TRBV25-1 and TRBJ1-5, the CDR3 gives the full variable domain: EADIYQTPRYLVIGTGKKITLECSQTMGHDKMYWYQQDPGMELHLIHYSYGVNSTEKGDLSSESTVSRIRTEHFPLTLESARPSHTSQYLCASSEARWGNQPQHFGDGTRLSIL.

This clonotype was counted only a few times. The genes are TRBV7-2 and TRBJ2-3, with 11 bases fitting TRBD2. Germline CDR1 reads SGHTA; CDR2 reads FQGNSA. J was trimmed by 5 bases and V by 7 bases; bases with no gene match: 14. This CDR3 spans 17 amino acids. The CDR3 here is CASILGRVAGGLDTQYF. The CDR3, as DNA: TGTGCCAGCATCCTAGGGAGGGTAGCGGGGGGGTTAGATACGCAGTATTTT.

The rearrangement uses TRBV9 and TRBJ1-3; no clear D gene. CDR1 and CDR2 (germline): SGDLS, YYNGEE. This CDR3 comprises 13 residues. Between the trimmed V and J ends, which lost 0 bases and 4 bases, there was a span of 5 bases. This CDR3 is CASSVAGGNTIYF. The DNA of the CDR3 is TGTGCCAGCAGCGTAGCGGGCGGAAACACCATATATTTT.

Ten or more counts support this clonotype. A much bigger clone sits one base away, suggesting this may be a read error. The J gene is TRBJ1-1, the V gene TRBV5-6; no clear D. The CDR3 is made up of 13 amino acids. V lost 0 bases and J lost 0, with 3 bases in between. In germline, CDR1 is SGHDT, CDR2 YYEEEE. Here the CDR3 reads CASSLGLNTEAFF. The CDR3 DNA sequence: TGTGCCAGCAGCTTGGGACTGAACACTGAAGCTTTCTTT.

At least ten counts were recorded for this clonotype. The V gene is TRBV10-3, the J gene TRBJ2-3, with D tentatively TRBD1 (7 bases). V was cut by 10 bases and J by 6 bases, with 23 bases left in between. The CDR3 is 15 amino acids. The V gene's germline CDR1 is ENHRY and CDR2 SYGVKD. For the CDR3, the DNA is TGTGCCACCAAGGGGGCTAGCGAAAGGAGGGATACGCAGTATTTT. Translating it yields CATKGASERRDTQYF.

This clonotype was seen a few times. J is TRBJ2-5 and V is TRBV7-9; D is undetermined. The CDR3 sequence is 14 residues long. Germline CDR1 reads SEHNR; CDR2 reads FQNEAQ (reference sequence). V gave up 1 base and J gave up 8 bases, with 14 bases separating them. The DNA of the CDR3 is TGTGCCAGCAGCTTAGAAATTGACACCCGAACCCAGTACTTC. Translating gives CASSLEIDTRTQYF.

This clonotype has at least ten counts. This chain uses TRBV27 with TRBJ1-1; D call uncertain. V dropped 3 bases and J dropped 6 bases, with 11 bases sitting between them. The germline V gene encodes CDR1 MNHEY and CDR2 SMNVEV (reference sequence). The CDR3 covers 13 residues. CDR3: CASSLSRLSEAFF. The CDR3 DNA reads TGTGCCAGCAGTTTGAGTAGGCTGTCTGAAGCTTTCTTT.